This T cell receptor (beta chain) was sequenced in a study of cytomegalovirus exposure and HLA in healthy donors (dated by TCRdb to the late 2010s). Study-wide context: The roughly 670 repertoires of the first cohort and the roughly 120 validation repertoires were produced on the same platform, according to a later analysis. To predict cytomegalovirus infection status, the study combined high-throughput TCR immunosequencing, statistical association of individual TCRs with disease status, and machine learning. Besides the first cohort of roughly 700 subjects, a separate validation cohort made up of roughly 120 different subjects was used. The study aimed to test whether cataloging public T cell receptors could reveal signatures of past pathogen exposure. Points the paper makes about the study in general: A few of the identified cytomegalovirus-associated TCR beta chains were confirmed in vitro to be specific for cytomegalovirus antigens. A later analysis lacked HLA typing for the validation cohort, so it scored co-occurrence in that cohort across all 120 or so repertoires. The authors suggested that the approach could potentially be generalized to other disease states and immunological phenotypes. In a later analysis, TCRs clustered in the first cohort were found to also tend to co-occur in the roughly 130 validation repertoires, with approximately 93% of cluster scores above 0. The classifier was reported to diagnose cytomegalovirus status with high specificity and sensitivity in both the original and validation cohorts. The study gave a list of some 150 TCR beta chains associated with cytomegalovirus. Most TCR sequences were observed very rarely across donors, whereas some public TCRs were present in many individuals.

Concerning this clone itself: The clone's antigen remains unknown. No much larger clone exists at a distance of one base, and base qualities are not known.

Separate from the approximately 690-subject first cohort, the validation cohort of about 110 subjects was the group to which the donors belonged. The CDR3 measures 14 amino acids from cysteine to phenylalanine. The only DNA kept is the CDR3, 42 bases in frame from the first base. Clipping removes 10 bases from V and 2 bases from J, with 6 as the unmatched junction base count. CDR1 and CDR2 were assigned from the germline V gene as SNHLY and FYNNEI. The receptor library was made with the immunoSEQ multiplex PCR assay. The original methods were these. To diagnose cytomegalovirus status from the catalog of TCR beta chain sequences, a statistical classification framework was built. In TCRdb, the immuneACCESS table is reduced to in-frame sequences with V and J assigned. These tables do not hold every clone; where another copy was compared, an unresolved V gene accounts for under half, and the others remain unexplained. V, J and clone size were drawn from that table, and D and trimming were deduced from the DNA. For this sample there are about 110,000 clones; around 90% appear just once. The leading ten clones occupy about 2% of the sample.

The chain is assembled from TRBV2 and TRBJ2-2; 8 bases in the junction line up with TRBD2. The origin of this receptor is a woman aged 18-35 years in good health and CMV-seropositive. Material: PBMCs. The sequence in DNA is TGTGCCACAAGACTAGCGACTAACACCGGGGAGCTGTTTTTT. The translation is CATRLATNTGELFF.